The clone carrying this T cell receptor beta chain was counted at least ten times. Its target is unknown. This specimen comes from a study of T cells in Graves' hyperthyroidism and ophthalmopathy. Study-level points and caveats: Blood held most thyroid clonotypes expanded above 0.001 frequency.

Trimming cost V 4 bases and J 1 base; bases outside gene matches: 9. The CDR3 is made up of 17 amino acids. The germline CDR1 and CDR2 sequences are MDHEN and SYDVKM. RNA transcripts yielded amplified TCR beta CDR3 regions. In the first-round RT-PCR of the TCR CDR3, the HTBI primer set was used. TCRdb used MiXCR to reprocess the multiplex PCR reads, holding one entry per CDR3 protein. The data hold under 300,000 distinct CDR3 sequences, with 10% to 15% observed a single time. The study enrolled patients aged 18 to 65 with newly diagnosed hyperthyroidism of under 2 months' duration. Uncontrolled infection, other autoimmune disease, pregnancy or lactation barred patients from enrollment. Using less than 12 ml of fresh peripheral blood, PBMCs were prepared.

Source material: blood. This clonotype was obtained from a woman aged 25 to 39 with Graves' hyperthyroidism that later progressed to Graves' ophthalmopathy. The chain links TRBV28 to TRBJ2-3; TRBD2 agrees at 9 bases. CDR3 nucleotide sequence: TGTGCCAGCAGTTCCCCCGGGACTAGCCGGGGCACAGATACGCAGTATTTT. It is translated as CASSSPGTSRGTDTQYF.